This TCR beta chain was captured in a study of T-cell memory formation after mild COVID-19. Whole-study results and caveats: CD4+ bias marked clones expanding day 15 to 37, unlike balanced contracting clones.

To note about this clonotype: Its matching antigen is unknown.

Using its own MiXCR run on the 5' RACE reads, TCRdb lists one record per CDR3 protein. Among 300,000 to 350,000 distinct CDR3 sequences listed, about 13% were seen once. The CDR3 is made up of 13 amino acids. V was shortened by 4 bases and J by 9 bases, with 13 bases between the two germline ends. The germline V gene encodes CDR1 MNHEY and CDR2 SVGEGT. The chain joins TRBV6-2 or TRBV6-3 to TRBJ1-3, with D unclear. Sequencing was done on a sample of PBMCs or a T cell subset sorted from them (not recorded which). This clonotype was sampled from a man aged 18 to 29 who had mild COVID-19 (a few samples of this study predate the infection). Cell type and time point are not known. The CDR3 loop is CASSFNGRPTIYF. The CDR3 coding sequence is TGTGCCAGCAGTTTCAATGGTCGGCCCACCATATATTTT.